This T cell receptor (beta chain) was sequenced for a study of cytotoxic CD8 clonotypes in ibrutinib-treated CLL. Generated by immunoSEQ multiplex PCR, the TCRdb table keeps only in-frame clones and is missing some. Among roughly 150,000 clones listed, under 90% were seen once. This clone was observed a handful of times. V was cut by 0 bases and J by 4 bases, with 14 bases left in between. The CDR3 has 16 residues. Germline V gene data show CDR1 as SGHDN and CDR2 as FVKESK. The sequence came from a human donor with chronic lymphocytic leukemia. Sequences were derived from PBMCs, sampled after 24 months of ibrutinib treatment. The rearrangement joins TRBV14 to TRBJ2-3; D gene uncertain. The CDR3 DNA reads as TGTGCCAGCAGCCAAGATGACACCCCTAGGTCAGATACGCAGTATTTT. The encoded protein is CASSQDDTPRSDTQYF.